This T cell receptor (beta chain) was sequenced for a study of T-cell reconstitution after alpha-beta-depleted transplantation in children. The authors prepared the TCRbeta library with unique molecular identifiers. TCRdb re-called the PCR reads with MiXCR, one entry per CDR3 protein. Of hundreds of thousands of distinct CDR3 sequences in the sample, roughly 18% are singletons; the top ten hold around two fifths. The germline V gene encodes CDR1 GTSNPN and CDR2 SVGIG (reference sequence). The trim removed 4 bases at V and 7 bases at J, leaving 2 bases unmatched. This CDR3 region has 11 residues. The chain couples TRBV30 to TRBJ1-2; 8 nucleotides agree with TRBD1. The source was PBMCs, mostly from graft donor cells, collected 360 days after TCRalphabeta/CD19-depleted stem cell transplant. This clonotype was obtained from a male patient aged 2-15 years who had a stem cell transplant for acute lymphoblastic leukemia, so the T cells may come from the graft donor. DNA of the CDR3: TGTGCCTGGACAGGGGGCCGTGGCTACACCTTC. Translation gives CAWTGGRGYTF.